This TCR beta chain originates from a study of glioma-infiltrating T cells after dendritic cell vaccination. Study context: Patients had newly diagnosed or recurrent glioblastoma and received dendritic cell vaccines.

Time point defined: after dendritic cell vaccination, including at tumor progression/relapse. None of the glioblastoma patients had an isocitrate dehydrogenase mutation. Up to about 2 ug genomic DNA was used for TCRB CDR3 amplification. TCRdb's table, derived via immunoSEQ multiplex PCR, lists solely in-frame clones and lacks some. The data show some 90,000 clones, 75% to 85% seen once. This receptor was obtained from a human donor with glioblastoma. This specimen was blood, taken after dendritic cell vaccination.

CDR3 sequence: CASNRQGPYNEQFF. The CDR3, as DNA: TGTGCCAGTAATAGGCAGGGTCCCTACAATGAGCAGTTCTTC. This chain connects TRBV19 to TRBJ2-1, with TRBD1 as a possible D gene (5 bases). V dropped 7 bases and J dropped 2 bases, with 12 bases sitting between them. The CDR3 contains 14 residues. Looked up from germline, CDR1 is LNHDA and CDR2 is SQIVND (reference sequence).